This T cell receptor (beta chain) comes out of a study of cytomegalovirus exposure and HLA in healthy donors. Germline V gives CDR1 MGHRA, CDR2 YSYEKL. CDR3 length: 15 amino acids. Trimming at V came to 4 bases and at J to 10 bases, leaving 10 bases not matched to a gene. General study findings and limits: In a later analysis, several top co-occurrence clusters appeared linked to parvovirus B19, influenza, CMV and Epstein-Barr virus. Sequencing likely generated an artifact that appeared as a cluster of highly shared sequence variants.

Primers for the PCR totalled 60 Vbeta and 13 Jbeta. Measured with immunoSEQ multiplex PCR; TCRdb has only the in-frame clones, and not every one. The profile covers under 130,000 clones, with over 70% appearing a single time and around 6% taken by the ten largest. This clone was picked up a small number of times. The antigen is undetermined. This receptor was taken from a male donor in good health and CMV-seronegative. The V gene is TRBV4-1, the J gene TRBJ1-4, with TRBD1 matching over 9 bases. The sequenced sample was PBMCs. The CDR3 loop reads CASSPPGQGPGKLFF. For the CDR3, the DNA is TGCGCCAGCAGCCCACCGGGACAGGGCCCGGGAAAACTGTTTTTT.